A selection of T cell receptor beta chains follows, all from one sample in a study of T cells after yellow fever vaccination. TCRdb processed the 5' RACE reads anew with MiXCR; each CDR3 protein has one entry. The sample gives some 110,000 distinct CDR3 sequences, 8% to 9.5% of which show up once; 25% is in the top ten. The source was CD8+ T cells sorted from PBMCs, collected 45 days after the yellow fever booster vaccination. These receptors all stem from a young man who received the YFV17D yellow fever vaccine. CDR3s include the opening cysteine and the closing phenylalanine or tryptophan. D genes are given only for firm matches. Clone size is given as once, few, many or a size class.

abundance: many; v_gene: TRBV20-1; d_gene: NA; j_gene: TRBJ2-7; CDR3nt: TGCAGTGCTAGATCCCAGTCCTACGAGCAGTACTTC; CDR3aa: CSARSQSYEQYF
abundance: few; v_gene: TRBV7-9; d_gene: TRBD2; j_gene: TRBJ2-3; CDR3nt: TGTGCCAGCTCTCCGGGGGGAGCTCGCACAGATACGCAGTATTTT; CDR3aa: CASSPGGARTDTQYF
abundance: many; v_gene: TRBV20-1; d_gene: TRBD1; j_gene: TRBJ2-7; CDR3nt: TGCAGTGCTCCCTCCCGCCCCGGTATAGGGGGCTCGGACGAGCAGTACTTC; CDR3aa: CSAPSRPGIGGSDEQYF
abundance: many; v_gene: TRBV10-1; d_gene: NA; j_gene: TRBJ1-2; CDR3nt: TGCGCCAGCAGTGAGTCTACAGCAGGGCGCTACACCTTC; CDR3aa: CASSESTAGRYTF
abundance: many; v_gene: TRBV5-1; d_gene: NA; j_gene: TRBJ2-1; CDR3nt: TGCGCCAGCAGCCCTGGAGATGAGCAGTTCTTC; CDR3aa: CASSPGDEQFF
abundance: many; v_gene: TRBV29-1; d_gene: TRBD2; j_gene: TRBJ2-3; CDR3nt: TGCAGCGTATCTAGCGGAGGGTCGGATACGCAGTATTTT; CDR3aa: CSVSSGGSDTQYF
abundance: many; v_gene: TRBV12-3/TRBV12-4; d_gene: NA; j_gene: TRBJ2-7; CDR3nt: TGTGCCAGCAGTTTCCTAACTTCCGAGCAGTACTTC; CDR3aa: CASSFLTSEQYF
abundance: many; v_gene: TRBV27; d_gene: NA; j_gene: TRBJ2-2; CDR3nt: TGTGCCAGCAGTTTATGGACGGACACCAAGAACACCGGGGAGCTGTTTTTT; CDR3aa: CASSLWTDTKNTGELFF
abundance: many; v_gene: TRBV12-3/TRBV12-4; d_gene: NA; j_gene: TRBJ2-7; CDR3nt: TGTGCCAGCAGTTCTGGAGGGAGGTTATACGAGCAGTACTTC; CDR3aa: CASSSGGRLYEQYF
abundance: many; v_gene: TRBV10-1; d_gene: TRBD1; j_gene: TRBJ2-7; CDR3nt: TGCGCCAGCAGTGAGTCGGGGACAGGGCTCTACGAGCAGTACTTC; CDR3aa: CASSESGTGLYEQYF
abundance: many; v_gene: TRBV29-1; d_gene: TRBD2; j_gene: TRBJ2-2; CDR3nt: TGCAGCGTAAGCGGGAGCCATTCCACCGGGGAGCTGTTTTTT; CDR3aa: CSVSGSHSTGELFF
abundance: many; v_gene: TRBV9; d_gene: NA; j_gene: TRBJ2-7; CDR3nt: TGTGCCAGCAGCGTAGGAGGGTCAGACTACGAGCAGTACTTC; CDR3aa: CASSVGGSDYEQYF
abundance: many; v_gene: TRBV29-1; d_gene: TRBD1; j_gene: TRBJ2-1; CDR3nt: TGCAGCGTTGAAACAGGGGGAGAAGCATTATACAATGAGCAGTTCTTC; CDR3aa: CSVETGGEALYNEQFF
abundance: many; v_gene: TRBV29-1; d_gene: NA; j_gene: TRBJ2-1; CDR3nt: TGCAGCGTCGTGATTACCTACAATGAGCAGTTCTTC; CDR3aa: CSVVITYNEQFF
abundance: many; v_gene: TRBV27; d_gene: NA; j_gene: TRBJ2-1; CDR3nt: TGTGCCAGCAGTTTTGGGTTAGGATACAATGAGCAGTTCTTC; CDR3aa: CASSFGLGYNEQFF
abundance: few; v_gene: TRBV20-1; d_gene: TRBD2; j_gene: TRBJ2-1; CDR3nt: TGCAGTGCCCCCCCAGCTAGCGGGATCTTCTCCTACAATGAGCAGTTCTTC; CDR3aa: CSAPPASGIFSYNEQFF
abundance: many; v_gene: TRBV2; d_gene: NA; j_gene: TRBJ2-7; CDR3nt: TGTGCCAGCACTGTACTAAGCGCCTCCTACGAGCAGTACTTC; CDR3aa: CASTVLSASYEQYF
abundance: many; v_gene: TRBV4-3; d_gene: NA; j_gene: TRBJ2-2; CDR3nt: TGCGCCAGCAGCCAAGATTACGGGGGCAGTTACACCGGGGAGCTGTTTTTT; CDR3aa: CASSQDYGGSYTGELFF
abundance: few; v_gene: TRBV5-1; d_gene: TRBD2; j_gene: TRBJ2-1; CDR3nt: TGCGCCAGCAGCTTGCTCAGACTAGCGGGAGGGCCTTCCTACAATGAGCAGTTCTTC; CDR3aa: CASSLLRLAGGPSYNEQFF
abundance: many; v_gene: TRBV6-5; d_gene: NA; j_gene: TRBJ2-1; CDR3nt: TGTGCCAGCAGCCCCATAGCGGTCTACAATGAGCAGTTCTTC; CDR3aa: CASSPIAVYNEQFF
abundance: many; v_gene: TRBV7-2; d_gene: TRBD1; j_gene: TRBJ2-1; CDR3nt: TGTGCCAGCAGCTTAGGACAGGGGGCATCCAATGAGCAGTTCTTC; CDR3aa: CASSLGQGASNEQFF
abundance: many; v_gene: TRBV7-8; d_gene: NA; j_gene: TRBJ2-2; CDR3nt: TGTGCCAGCAGCTTAGTGTCCGGGGAGCTGTTTTTT; CDR3aa: CASSLVSGELFF